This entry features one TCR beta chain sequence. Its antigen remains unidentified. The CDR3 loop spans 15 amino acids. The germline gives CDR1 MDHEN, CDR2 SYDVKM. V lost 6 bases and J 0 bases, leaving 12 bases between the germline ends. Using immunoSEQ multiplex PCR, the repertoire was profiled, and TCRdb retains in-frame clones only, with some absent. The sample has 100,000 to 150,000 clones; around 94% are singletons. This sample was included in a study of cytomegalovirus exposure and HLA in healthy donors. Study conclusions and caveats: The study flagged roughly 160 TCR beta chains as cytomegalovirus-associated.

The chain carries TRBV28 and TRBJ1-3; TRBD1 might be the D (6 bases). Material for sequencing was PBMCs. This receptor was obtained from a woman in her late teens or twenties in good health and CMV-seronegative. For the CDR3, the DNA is TGTGCCAGCAGACTAACAGGGAACTCTGGAAACACCATATATTTT. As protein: CASRLTGNSGNTIYF.